This TCR beta chain emerged from a study of Graves' ophthalmopathy and Graves' hyperthyroidism. Overall study: The collection of peripheral blood took place at initial diagnosis, before any treatment. General observations from the study: Classification of ophthalmopathy versus stable hyperthyroidism by a 13-signature model yielded around 90% sensitivity and roughly 80% specificity.

The study enrolled ophthalmopathy donors with moderate-to-severe activity, CAS ≥3, NOSPECS ≥4 and duration under 3 months. In this cohort, patients with other autoimmune diseases, uncontrolled infections, pregnancy or lactation were excluded. The CDR3 loop spans 15 amino acids. The junction had 5 bases not matched to a gene; V was cut back by 0 bases and J by 4 bases. CDR1 and CDR2 (germline): SGDLS, YYNGEE. This clonotype appeared many times. Its antigen is unidentified. RNA transcripts yielded amplified TCR beta CDR3 regions. First-round RT-PCR employed HTBI primers, with a second-round multiplex PCR after it. A single record per CDR3 protein comes from TCRdb applying MiXCR to the multiplex PCR reads. The data show about 660,000 distinct CDR3 sequences, with more than 40% seen just once and 3.3% held by the top ten.

This TCR was recovered from an adult man with Graves' ophthalmopathy. The sequenced sample consisted of peripheral blood. The V call is TRBV9, the J call TRBJ2-7; 9 bases match TRBD2. The chain's CDR3 is CASSVGPSGAYEQYF. Written as DNA, the CDR3 is TGTGCCAGCAGCGTAGGCCCTAGCGGGGCTTACGAGCAGTACTTC.